A selection of T cell receptor beta chains follows, all from one sample in a study of T cell responses to AZD1222 COVID-19 vaccine. Repertoires were generated with immunoSEQ multiplex PCR, while TCRdb's copy carries only in-frame clones and drops some. This table holds about 100,000 clones, about 88% found once. The sample here was peripheral blood, taken on day 0 of AZD1222 vaccination. These receptors came from an adult in good health. Both conserved end residues are part of each CDR3. D genes are given only for firm matches. Clone size appears in some rows only: once, few, many, or a class for an expanded clone.

D gene,V gene,J gene,CDR3 length,clone size,CDR3 protein,CDR3 DNA
NA,TRBV12-3/TRBV12-4,TRBJ1-2,11,NA,CASKRDYGYTF,TGTGCCAGCAAGAGGGACTATGGCTACACCTTC
TRBD2,TRBV27,TRBJ2-7,14,once,CASSLRGGRYEQYF,TGTGCCAGCAGTTTACGGGGGGGTAGATACGAGCAGTACTTC
NA,TRBV18,TRBJ1-1,16,once,CASSSWEQDLNTEAFF,TGTGCCAGCTCATCATGGGAACAGGACTTGAACACTGAAGCTTTCTTT
TRBD1,TRBV6-6,TRBJ1-2,14,NA,CASSPNRGIYGYTF,TGTGCCAGCAGTCCCAACAGGGGGATCTATGGCTACACCTTC
NA,TRBV9,TRBJ1-1,15,NA,CASSAAGTFGVGAFF,TGTGCCAGCAGCGCAGCCGGGACATTCGGGGTGGGAGCTTTCTTT
NA,TRBV4-1,TRBJ1-1,15,NA,CASSQEFQGWTEAFF,TGCGCCAGCAGCCAAGAGTTCCAGGGTTGGACTGAAGCTTTCTTT
NA,TRBV6-6,TRBJ2-5,16,NA,CASSYGLGGKQETQYF,TGTGCCAGCAGTTACGGATTAGGGGGAAAACAAGAGACCCAGTACTTC
NA,TRBV7-9,TRBJ2-2,14,NA,CASTGTPNTGELFF,TGTGCCAGCACCGGGACACCGAACACCGGGGAGCTGTTTTTT
TRBD1,TRBV6-1,TRBJ1-3,17,NA,CASSEALTGSWGNTIYF,TGTGCCAGCAGTGAAGCGCTGACAGGGAGTTGGGGAAACACCATATATTTT
NA,TRBV6-1,TRBJ2-7,16,NA,CASSEGGTRLAYEQYF,TGTGCCAGCAGTGAAGGCGGTACTAGATTGGCCTACGAGCAGTACTTC
TRBD2,TRBV29-1,TRBJ2-1,13,NA,CSVVGGFLNEQFF,TGCAGCGTTGTGGGGGGGTTTTTGAATGAGCAGTTCTTC
NA,TRBV9,TRBJ2-7,15,NA,CASSPRRGHIHEQYF,TGTGCCAGCAGCCCCCGACGCGGGCACATCCACGAGCAGTACTTC
TRBD1,TRBV2,TRBJ1-5,14,NA,CASSEGQGGQPQHF,TGTGCCAGCAGTGAAGGACAGGGCGGTCAGCCCCAGCATTTT
NA,TRBV4-2,TRBJ1-5,14,NA,CASSQEQGPQPQHF,TGTGCCAGCAGCCAAGAGCAGGGGCCCCAGCCCCAGCATTTT
NA,TRBV24-1,TRBJ2-1,15,NA,CATSDHSGALNEQFF,TGTGCCACCAGTGATCATAGTGGGGCTCTTAATGAGCAGTTCTTC
NA,TRBV11-2,TRBJ1-1,16,once,CASSPFGRGSQTEAFF,TGTGCCAGCAGCCCCTTTGGCCGGGGGAGTCAGACTGAAGCTTTCTTT
NA,TRBV29-1,TRBJ2-3,15,NA,CSVGPQPSSTDTQYF,TGCAGCGTGGGACCGCAGCCATCTAGCACAGATACGCAGTATTTT
NA,TRBV5-4,TRBJ1-3,16,once,CASSLEYGGSGNTIYF,TGTGCCAGCAGCTTGGAATACGGGGGGTCTGGAAACACCATATATTTT
NA,TRBV12-3/TRBV12-4,TRBJ1-5,12,NA,CASSRLSSPQHF,TGTGCCAGCAGCCGGTTATCGTCGCCCCAGCATTTT
TRBD1,TRBV9,TRBJ1-1,15,NA,CASSDTTGPMTEAFF,TGTGCCAGCAGCGACACGACAGGGCCGATGACTGAAGCTTTCTTT
NA,TRBV9,TRBJ2-3,14,NA,CASRRDLSTDTQYF,TGTGCCAGCAGGCGGGACCTTAGCACAGATACGCAGTATTTT
NA,TRBV6-1,TRBJ1-5,12,NA,CASSEIGQPQHF,TGTGCCAGCAGTGAAATCGGGCAGCCCCAGCATTTT
NA,TRBV11-2,TRBJ2-1,16,NA,CASSLVPGDTYNEQFF,TGTGCCAGCAGCTTAGTCCCAGGGGATACCTACAATGAGCAGTTCTTC